The clone carrying this TCR beta chain has just a few counts. These data belong to a study of T cells in Graves' hyperthyroidism and ophthalmopathy. Template material for amplifying TCR beta CDR3 regions consisted of RNA transcripts. First-round RT-PCR of the TCR CDR3 relied on the HTBI primer set. Each CDR3 protein gets one entry after TCRdb re-called the multiplex PCR reads with MiXCR. The sample records under 750,000 distinct CDR3 sequences, roughly a sixth being singletons. The germline V and J ends were trimmed by 3 bases and 6 bases, with 30 bases remaining between them. Germline V gene sequence: CDR1 SEHNR, CDR2 FQNEAQ (reference sequence). The CDR3 sequence is 21 residues long.

The receptor was derived from a woman in her 50s with Graves' hyperthyroidism that later progressed to Graves' ophthalmopathy. Material: blood. The chain carries TRBV7-9 and TRBJ1-6, with D possibly TRBD1 on 5 matching bases. CDR3 amino acids: CASSFTISVQGIMPINSPLHF. The CDR3, as DNA: TGTGCCAGCAGCTTTACCATTTCGGTGCAGGGTATAATGCCTATTAATTCACCCCTCCACTTT. Full variable domain (outside the CDR3, taken from reference TRBV7-9 and TRBJ1-6): DTGVSQNPRHKITKRGQNVTFRCDPISEHNRLYWYRQTLGQGPEFLTYFQNEAQLEKSRLLSDRFSAERPKGSFSTLEIQRTEQGDSAMYLCASSFTISVQGIMPINSPLHFGNGTRLTVT.